Shown below are 29 T cell receptor beta chains from a single sample sequenced in a study of identical twins. Each CDR3 protein is one row after TCRdb ran MiXCR on the 5' RACE reads. This table has 400,000 to 550,000 distinct CDR3 sequences, roughly a quarter appearing once. The sample was also linked to a second study, of T cells expressing NK-cell markers.

The specimen was CD4+ T cells sorted from blood. The receptors come from a woman aged 18 to 35 in good health.

The V call is TRBV12-3 or TRBV12-4, the J call TRBJ1-1; D unclear. V was shortened by 6 bases and J by 8 bases, with 13 bases between the two germline ends. The CDR3 has 12 amino acids. CDR3 nucleotides: TGTGCCAGCAGATGGGCCTTCCACGAAGCTTTCTTT. It is translated as CASRWAFHEAFF.

This clonotype was observed a handful of times. CDR3 DNA sequence: TGTGCCAGCAGCGGGGGTGTTAGCGGGGGCACCGGGGAGCTGTTTTTT. It encodes CASSGGVSGGTGELFF. The J gene is TRBJ2-2, the V gene TRBV9, with 9 bases fitting TRBD2. V shed 3 bases, J shed 4 bases, and the junction held 7 bases outside the gene matches. This CDR3 contains 16 residues. Germline V gene sequence: CDR1 SGDLS, CDR2 YYNGEE.

The J gene is TRBJ1-6, the V gene TRBV10-1; D gene ambiguous. Germline V gene sequence: CDR1 WNHNN, CDR2 SYGVQD (reference sequence). This CDR3 contains 13 residues. V gave up 9 bases and J gave up 7 bases, with 13 bases separating them. The chain's CDR3 is CARGEIYNSPLHF. DNA for the CDR3: TGCGCCAGGGGAGAGATTTACAATTCACCCCTCCACTTT.

The CDR3 protein is CASSDRRGDRWGQPQHF. The CDR3 nucleotides are TGTGCCAGCAGTGACCGCCGCGGGGACAGGTGGGGTCAGCCCCAGCATTTT. This chain connects TRBV6-1 to TRBJ1-5, with TRBD1 matching over 8 bases. J was trimmed by 6 bases and V by 3 bases; bases with no gene match: 13. The CDR3 has 17 amino acids. Germline V gives CDR1 MNHNS, CDR2 SASEGT.

This clonotype was seen only a few times. The genes are TRBV4-2 and TRBJ2-2; weak D call: TRBD2 (7 bases). CDR1 and CDR2 (germline): LGHNA, YNFKEQ. V lost 1 base, J lost 4 bases, and 16 bases lay in between. The CDR3 contains 17 residues. The DNA for the CDR3 is TGTGCCAGCAGCCAAGGGCTAGGGGGGGCCTCCACCGGGGAGCTGTTTTTT. It translates to CASSQGLGGASTGELFF.

This clonotype appeared a few times. CDR3 nucleotide sequence: TGTGCCAGCAGCTTGGCCCGGGCCTACACCTTC. Translating gives CASSLARAYTF. The V and J genes are TRBV5-6 and TRBJ1-2; D not certain. CDR3 size: 11 residues. Trimming took 0 bases from V and 10 from J, leaving 7 bases between them. The germline CDR1 and CDR2 sequences are SGHDT and YYEEEE.

This clonotype has only a few counts. This chain connects TRBV18 to TRBJ2-1; TRBD1 agrees at 8 bases. CDR3 size: 16 residues. The ends lost 2 bases at V and 5 bases at J; junction bases unmatched: 8. Germline CDR1 reads KGHSH; CDR2 reads LQKENI. As DNA, the CDR3 is TGTGCCAGCTCACCATCTGGACAGGGCTGGAACAATGAGCAGTTCTTC. It specifies CASSPSGQGWNNEQFF.

The chain uses TRBV5-1 and TRBJ2-7, with a weak D call TRBD1 (6 bases). Trimming removed 7 bases from V and 4 bases from J, with 24 bases in between. The CDR3 runs to 16 residues. Germline V CDR1 and CDR2: SGHRS, YFSETQ. CDR3 DNA sequence: TGCGCCAGCCGAACTCTCGGGCAGGGGATTGGGTACGAGCAGTACTTC. As protein: CASRTLGQGIGYEQYF.

This clonotype has a handful of counts. The V call is TRBV29-1, the J call TRBJ2-3; D ambiguous. The V and J ends lost 5 bases and 2 bases respectively, with 8 bases between them. This CDR3 region has 12 residues. The germline gives CDR1 SQVTM, CDR2 ANQGSEA. The CDR3 protein is CSVWSATDTQYF. CDR3 coding DNA: TGCAGCGTTTGGAGTGCCACAGATACGCAGTATTTT.

The V and J genes are TRBV10-3 and TRBJ2-7; perhaps TRBD2 as D (5 bases). CDR1 is ENHRY and CDR2 is SYGVKD in the germline V gene. The CDR3 extends over 15 amino acids. Trimming removed 0 bases from V and 2 bases from J, with 11 bases in between. The CDR3 reads CAISESTGKTYEQYF. The DNA for the CDR3 is TGTGCCATCAGTGAGTCTACCGGGAAAACCTACGAGCAGTACTTC.

In this sample, this clonotype turned up many times. This chain joins TRBV11-2 and TRBJ2-7; 10 nucleotides match TRBD1. V lost 4 bases to trimming and J lost 6 bases; unmatched junction nucleotides: 9. Germline V gene lookup returns CDR1 SGHAT and CDR2 FQNNGV. The CDR3 totals 15 residues. The CDR3 DNA reads TGTGCCAGCAGCTACCCCGGGACAGGGGCTGTCGAGCAGTACTTC. It is translated as CASSYPGTGAVEQYF. Looking up the rest from reference TRBV11-2 and TRBJ2-7 gives the full variable domain: EAGVAQSPRYKIIEKRQSVAFWCNPISGHATLYWYQQILGQGPKLLIQFQNNGVVDDSQLPKDRFSAERLKGVDSTLKIQPAKLEDSAVYLCASSYPGTGAVEQYFGPGTRLTVT.

This clonotype was detected many times. J is TRBJ2-7 and V is TRBV7-2; no clear D gene. Trimming shortened V by 3 bases and J by 3 bases, and 6 bases separated the two germline ends. The CDR3 runs 12 residues. The germline V gene has CDR1 SGHTA and CDR2 FQGNSA. CDR3: CASSLRIYEQYF. The CDR3 DNA reads as TGTGCCAGCAGCTTGCGAATCTACGAGCAGTACTTC.

This clonotype was observed a few times. This chain uses TRBV20-1 with TRBJ1-1; maybe TRBD1 (5 bases). Germline loops: CDR1 DFQATT, CDR2 SNEGSKA (reference sequence). The germline V and J ends were trimmed by 7 bases and 2 bases, with 11 bases remaining between them. This CDR3 spans 12 amino acids. The CDR3: CSGVTDNTEAFF. CDR3 DNA sequence: TGCAGTGGCGTGACAGATAACACTGAAGCTTTCTTT.

This clonotype turned up a few times. The V and J genes are TRBV7-9 and TRBJ2-7, with 7 bases lining up with TRBD2. Germline trimming cut 5 bases from V and 4 bases from J; bases unmatched to any gene: 5. From germline, CDR1 is SEHNR and CDR2 FQNEAQ (reference sequence). The CDR3 has 13 residues. The CDR3 nucleotides are TGTGCCAGCAGCAACGGACTAGTTTACGAGCAGTACTTC. It is translated as CASSNGLVYEQYF. Complete variable domain (other parts from reference TRBV7-9 and TRBJ2-7): DTGVSQNPRHKITKRGQNVTFRCDPISEHNRLYWYRQTLGQGPEFLTYFQNEAQLEKSRLLSDRFSAERPKGSFSTLEIQRTEQGDSAMYLCASSNGLVYEQYFGPGTRLTVT.

In this sample, this clonotype turned up a few times. The rearrangement uses TRBV5-1 and TRBJ2-3; the match to TRBD2 covers 7 bases. Germline lookup yields CDR1 SGHRS and CDR2 YFSETQ. The CDR3 extends over 16 amino acids. The J segment lost 0 bases and the V segment lost 1 base, leaving 5 bases of the junction unmatched. The DNA of the CDR3 is TGCGCCAGCAGCTTGATCGGCGGGGGTAGCACAGATACGCAGTATTTT. Translating gives CASSLIGGGSTDTQYF.

Only a few counts were recorded for this clonotype. CDR3 coding DNA: TGTGCCACCAGACTAGCGGGAGCGTATGAGCAGTTCTTC. Amino acid sequence: CATRLAGAYEQFF. The V and J genes are TRBV10-3 and TRBJ2-1; the match to TRBD2 covers 12 bases. From germline, CDR1 is ENHRY and CDR2 SYGVKD. There are 13 residues in the CDR3. J gave up 8 bases and V 10 bases, and 6 bases lay outside the gene matches.

This rearrangement joins TRBV29-1 to TRBJ2-1, with TRBD1 as a possible D gene (5 bases). Germline CDR1 and CDR2: SQVTM and ANQGSEA. This CDR3 comprises 11 residues. Trimming took 7 bases from V and 9 from J, leaving 13 bases between them. Here the CDR3 reads CSAQGEPEQFF. The DNA of the CDR3 is TGCAGCGCCCAAGGGGAACCTGAGCAGTTCTTC.

The genes are TRBV19 and TRBJ1-6, with 8 bases that match TRBD1. CDR1 is LNHDA, CDR2 SQIVND, per germline (reference sequence). CDR3 length: 14 amino acids. V was pared by 5 bases and J by 9 bases, with 6 bases of the junction left unmatched. The CDR3: CASSLQGAASPLHF. The CDR3 nucleotides read TGTGCCAGTAGTCTCCAGGGGGCGGCTTCACCCCTCCACTTT.

This sequence joins TRBV25-1 and TRBJ1-2; D not resolved. CDR3 size: 13 residues. V was clipped by 4 bases and J by 0 bases, with 6 bases between them. Germline V gene sequence: CDR1 MGHDK, CDR2 SYGVNS. The CDR3 loop is CASSVEPNYGYTF. For the CDR3, the DNA is TGTGCCAGCAGTGTGGAGCCTAACTATGGCTACACCTTC.

There are a few counts of this clonotype. The chain carries TRBV7-9 and TRBJ2-6; a weak D match, TRBD2 (5 bases). The V and J ends lost 7 bases and 0 bases respectively, with 13 bases between them. The CDR3 runs 16 residues. Looked up from germline, CDR1 is SEHNR and CDR2 is FQNEAQ (reference sequence). The CDR3 coding sequence is TGTGCCAGCACCCCGTGGGGAGTCTCTGGGGCCAACGTCCTGACTTTC. It specifies CASTPWGVSGANVLTF. The whole variable domain, filled in from reference TRBV7-9 and TRBJ2-6, reads DTGVSQNPRHKITKRGQNVTFRCDPISEHNRLYWYRQTLGQGPEFLTYFQNEAQLEKSRLLSDRFSAERPKGSFSTLEIQRTEQGDSAMYLCASTPWGVSGANVLTFGAGSRLTVL.

The chain recombines TRBV7-2 with TRBJ2-2; 7 positions agree with TRBD1. From germline, CDR1 is SGHTA and CDR2 FQGNSA. This CDR3 contains 17 residues. V lost 6 bases and J lost 0; bases outside the gene matches: 10. CDR3 region: CASSREGAVANTGELFF. DNA of the CDR3: TGTGCCAGCAGTCGAGAGGGGGCGGTGGCGAACACCGGGGAGCTGTTTTTT.

The chain uses TRBV11-2 and TRBJ2-1, with 12 bases lining up with TRBD2. Germline V lookup: CDR1 SGHAT, CDR2 FQNNGV. This CDR3 comprises 15 residues. Unmatched junction bases numbered 6, after V lost 4 bases and J lost 8 bases. The CDR3 coding sequence is TGTGCCAGCAGCTCAACTAGCGGGAGGTATCATGAGCAGTTCTTC. Protein sequence: CASSSTSGRYHEQFF.

The chain links TRBV18 to TRBJ2-3; tentatively, D is TRBD1 or TRBD2 (5 bases each). Trimming removed 10 bases from V and 1 base from J, with 12 bases in between. Germline V gene lookup returns CDR1 KGHSH and CDR2 LQKENI. The CDR3 length is 13 residues. The CDR3 DNA reads TGTGCCATCCGCATGGGACGCACAGATACGCAGTATTTT. This encodes CAIRMGRTDTQYF.

The chain links TRBV12-3 or TRBV12-4 to TRBJ1-2; 8 nucleotides match TRBD1. V lost 6 bases and J lost 7; bases outside the gene matches: 10. The CDR3 covers 14 residues. Here the CDR3 DNA reads TGTGCCAGCAGCCACGGACAGGGAATTAGTGGCTACACCTTC. This encodes CASSHGQGISGYTF.

This clonotype was found many times. The rearrangement uses TRBV20-1 and TRBJ1-1; D is unclear. Trimming pared 7 bases from V and 5 bases from J, leaving 17 bases between. The CDR3 totals 13 residues. Germline V gives CDR1 DFQATT, CDR2 SNEGSKA (reference sequence). The CDR3 spells CSVAGGMGTEAFF. Here the CDR3 DNA reads TGCAGTGTCGCCGGAGGGATGGGTACTGAAGCTTTCTTT.

This clonotype has ten or more counts. This CDR3 is CSVDGATDTQYF. Here the CDR3 DNA reads TGCAGCGTTGATGGGGCGACAGATACGCAGTATTTT. The genes are TRBV29-1 and TRBJ2-3, with D possibly matching TRBD1 (5 bases). Germline CDR1 SQVTM, CDR2 ANQGSEA. The germline V and J ends were trimmed by 3 bases and 3 bases, with 7 bases remaining between them. The CDR3 has 12 residues.

This chain links TRBV3-1 with TRBJ1-2, with 7 bases fitting TRBD1. V was clipped by 0 bases and J by 4 bases; unmatched bases: 2. CDR3 length: 14 residues. The V gene's germline CDR1 is LGHDT and CDR2 YNNKEL (reference sequence). CDR3 in amino acids: CASSQEYRGYGYTF. CDR3 sequence (DNA): TGTGCCAGCAGCCAAGAATACAGGGGCTATGGCTACACCTTC.

This clonotype was observed a single time. This chain connects TRBV10-2 to TRBJ1-5; D perhaps matches TRBD1 (5 bases). The CDR3 loop spans 15 amino acids. The V end was cut by 2 bases, the J end by 4 bases, with 12 bases between. Germline V gene data show CDR1 as WSHSY and CDR2 as SAAADI. Here the CDR3 DNA reads TGCGCCAGCAGTGAGGGGGCCGGTAGGAATCAGCCCCAGCATTTT. As protein: CASSEGAGRNQPQHF.

The chain uses TRBV6-1 and TRBJ2-1; TRBD2 agrees at 11 bases. This CDR3 comprises 15 residues. The germline gives CDR1 MNHNS, CDR2 SASEGT. V was pared by 6 bases and J by 7 bases, with 8 bases of the junction left unmatched. The CDR3 nucleotides read TGTGCCAGCAGCATACTAGCGGGAGCGTTAAATGAGCAGTTCTTC. This encodes CASSILAGALNEQFF.